Each of the 29 T cell receptor beta chains below was sequenced from the same sample in a study of beta chain features in type 1 diabetes. Points from the study as a whole: Shorter TCRB CDR3s, moderately but significantly so, were found in Type 1 diabetes patients in all four CD4+ subsets.

These receptors have no known antigen. The sequenced template was cDNA made from the entire isolated RNA. Method: immunoSEQ multiplex PCR; TCRdb's copy keeps in-frame clones and lacks some. The data show around 250,000 clones, roughly 13% seen once. Specimen: naive CD4+ T cells from blood. The receptor set was obtained from a man in his thirties or forties with type 1 diabetes.

This chain connects TRBV6-5 to TRBJ1-2, with 7 bases fitting TRBD1. Trimming took 4 bases from V and 1 from J; bases not matched to a gene: 9. CDR1 and CDR2 (germline): MNHEY, SVGAGI. The CDR3 covers 16 residues. The CDR3, as DNA: TGTGCCAGCAGTTCCCCGGGACAGACCCTTAACTATGGCTACACCTTC. Protein: CASSSPGQTLNYGYTF.

The chain links TRBV7-9 to TRBJ1-6, with 7 bases matching TRBD1. From germline, CDR1 is SEHNR and CDR2 FQNEAQ (reference sequence). V was pared by 5 bases and J by 8 bases, with 9 bases of the junction left unmatched. The CDR3 length is 15 residues. CDR3 coding DNA: TGTGCCAGCAGCCCAGCCGGAACAGGGGATTCACCCCTCCACTTT. Residues: CASSPAGTGDSPLHF.

The CDR3 here is CASSQNGVSSYNEQFF. Written as DNA, the CDR3 is TGCGCCAGCAGCCAAAACGGGGTCAGCTCCTACAATGAGCAGTTCTTC. The chain couples TRBV4-1 to TRBJ2-1; D may be TRBD2 (5 bases). CDR1 MGHRA and CDR2 YSYEKL come from the germline V gene. The CDR3 has 16 residues. Trimming removed 2 bases at V and 0 bases at J, with 11 bases between.

This clone was counted only a few times. The CDR3 DNA reads as TGTGCCACCAGCAGAGATCCAGGGGGGAACACTGAAGCTTTCTTT. This gives the protein CATSRDPGGNTEAFF. This chain joins TRBV15 and TRBJ1-1; 7 bases match TRBD1. After removal of 0 bases from V and 1 base from J, the junction contained 2 bases not matched to a gene. Germline CDR1 reads LNHNV; CDR2 reads YYDKDF (reference sequence). CDR3 length: 15 amino acids.

There are a few counts of this clone. This chain links TRBV30 with TRBJ2-2; 7 nucleotides align to TRBD1. Germline lookup yields CDR1 GTSNPN and CDR2 SVGIG (reference sequence). CDR3 length: 13 residues. The ends lost 5 bases at V and 1 base at J; junction bases unmatched: 1. The CDR3 bases are TGTGCCTGGCGACAGGGGAACACCGGGGAGCTGTTTTTT. Translating it yields CAWRQGNTGELFF.

This chain connects TRBV6-1 to TRBJ2-5; possible D gene TRBD2, 7 bases. With 1 base removed from V and 4 bases from J, the gap between germline ends came to 13 bases. This CDR3 is 15 amino acids long. The germline V gene has CDR1 MNHNS and CDR2 SASEGT. The CDR3 here is CASSEVGRGRETQYF. CDR3 in DNA: TGTGCCAGCAGTGAAGTAGGGCGGGGGCGAGAGACCCAGTACTTC.

This clone showed up just a few times. The chain joins TRBV28 to TRBJ1-1; tentatively, D is TRBD1 (5 bases). Trimming took 2 bases from V and 4 from J, leaving 14 bases between them. Germline CDR1 and CDR2: MDHEN and SYDVKM. The CDR3 runs to 15 residues. CDR3: CASSLKWRGITEAFF. The CDR3 DNA reads TGTGCCAGCAGTTTAAAGTGGCGGGGGATCACTGAAGCTTTCTTT. The full variable domain, completed using reference TRBV28 and TRBJ1-1, is DVKVTQSSRYLVKRTGEKVFLECVQDMDHENMFWYRQDPGLGLRLIYFSYDVKMKEKGDIPEGYSVSREKKERFSLILESASTNQTSMYLCASSLKWRGITEAFFGQGTRLTVV.

The rearrangement uses TRBV30 and TRBJ2-2; 9 bases are shared with TRBD2. This CDR3 region has 15 residues. Germline V gene lookup returns CDR1 GTSNPN and CDR2 SVGIG (reference sequence). J gave up 6 bases and V 5 bases, and 10 bases lay outside the gene matches. CDR3 sequence: CAWSLAGAPPGELFF. The CDR3 region has the DNA TGTGCCTGGTCCTTAGCGGGAGCCCCCCCCGGGGAGCTGTTTTTT.

V usage is TRBV18 and J usage is TRBJ2-3; 9 bases are a match to TRBD1. The CDR3 sequence is 14 residues long. Trimming took 4 bases from V and 6 from J; bases not matched to a gene: 5. Germline V gene lookup returns CDR1 KGHSH and CDR2 LQKENI. The CDR3 region is CASSRDREADTQYF. As DNA, the CDR3 is TGTGCCAGCTCACGGGACAGGGAAGCTGATACGCAGTATTTT.

CDR3 amino acids: CASSPRLAGDTQYF. CDR3 coding DNA: TGTGCCAGCAGCCCGAGACTAGCGGGAGATACGCAGTATTTT. The chain has TRBV7-2 and TRBJ2-3; 10 bases map to TRBD2. CDR1 and CDR2 (germline): SGHTA, FQGNSA. This CDR3 is 14 amino acids long. V was clipped by 5 bases and J by 5 bases; unmatched bases: 4.

The table lists this clone with a few counts. The chain couples TRBV11-2 to TRBJ2-5, with unresolved D. V was cut by 1 base and J by 4 bases, with 16 bases left in between. This CDR3 spans 16 amino acids. Germline CDR1 SGHAT, CDR2 FQNNGV. Here the CDR3 DNA reads TGTGCCAGCAGCTTAGGGGCCCAACAGACCCCAGAGACCCAGTACTTC. This translates into CASSLGAQQTPETQYF.

The CDR3 DNA is TGTGCCAGCAGTGGACAGGGGGGCAATCAGCCCCAGCATTTT. The encoded protein is CASSGQGGNQPQHF. The chain employs TRBV6-6 and TRBJ1-5; 10 positions match TRBD1. The CDR3 loop spans 14 amino acids. The junction had 0 bases not matched to a gene; V was cut back by 5 bases and J by 2 bases. CDR1 and CDR2 from the germline V gene are MNHNY and SVGAGI (reference sequence).

The J gene is TRBJ2-1, the V gene TRBV5-4; D is possibly TRBD1 (5 bases). The germline gives CDR1 SGHNT, CDR2 YYREEE (reference sequence). This CDR3 is 14 amino acids long. Trimming shortened V by 1 base and J by 5 bases, and 10 bases separated the two germline ends. CDR3 nucleotide sequence: TGTGCCAGCAGCTTGCTGGACATAAACAATGAGCAGTTCTTC. This codes for CASSLLDINNEQFF.

This clone was seen only a few times. This chain links TRBV30 with TRBJ1-3; D is perhaps TRBD1 (6 bases). There are 15 residues in the CDR3. CDR1 and CDR2 from the germline V gene are GTSNPN and SVGIG (reference sequence). The ends were cut back, 4 bases at V and 0 bases at J, with 13 bases in the middle. The CDR3 region has the DNA TGTGCCTGGACTTATCAGGGGTTCTCTGGAAACACCATATATTTT. It encodes CAWTYQGFSGNTIYF.

V is TRBV5-4 and J is TRBJ2-3; TRBD1 is a possible D gene (5 bases). This CDR3 has 14 amino acids. V gave up 0 bases and J gave up 0 bases, with 5 bases separating them. CDR1 SGHNT and CDR2 YYREEE come from the germline V gene (reference sequence). CDR3 sequence: CASSLGQSTDTQYF. The CDR3 region has the DNA TGTGCCAGCAGCTTGGGACAGAGCACAGATACGCAGTATTTT. Full variable domain (remainder filled in from reference TRBV5-4 and TRBJ2-3): ETGVTQSPTHLIKTRGQQVTLRCSSQSGHNTVSWYQQALGQGPQFIFQYYREEENGRGNFPPRFSGLQFPNYSSELNVNALELDDSALYLCASSLGQSTDTQYFGPGTRLTVL.

The rearrangement uses TRBV5-4 and TRBJ2-5; 8 bases fit TRBD1. The CDR3 covers 15 residues. Germline V gives CDR1 SGHNT, CDR2 YYREEE (reference sequence). Trimming cost V 4 bases and J 5 bases; bases outside gene matches: 10. The CDR3: CASSQGAESVETQYF. The CDR3 coding sequence is TGTGCCAGCAGCCAGGGGGCAGAAAGTGTGGAGACCCAGTACTTC.

This clone was observed a few times. V gene TRBV28 combines with J gene TRBJ2-1; 12 bases align to TRBD1. The V gene's germline CDR1 is MDHEN and CDR2 SYDVKM. V shed 8 bases and J 7 bases; nucleotides not matched to a gene: 9. The CDR3 loop spans 15 amino acids. The chain's CDR3 is CASGLPGQGANEQFF. CDR3 bases: TGTGCCAGCGGCCTACCGGGACAGGGGGCGAATGAGCAGTTCTTC. The full variable domain, with the rest looked up from reference TRBV28 and TRBJ2-1, is DVKVTQSSRYLVKRTGEKVFLECVQDMDHENMFWYRQDPGLGLRLIYFSYDVKMKEKGDIPEGYSVSREKKERFSLILESASTNQTSMYLCASGLPGQGANEQFFGPGTRLTVL.

This clone was detected a few times. The genes are TRBV27 and TRBJ1-2, with D unclear. CDR1 and CDR2 (germline): MNHEY, SMNVEV (reference sequence). The CDR3 extends over 14 amino acids. V lost 7 bases to trimming and J lost 0 bases, with 12 bases between them. The CDR3 is CASTSRSTNYGYTF. Here the CDR3 DNA reads TGTGCCAGCACCTCTAGGTCCACTAACTATGGCTACACCTTC.

V is TRBV30 and J is TRBJ2-6; 7 nucleotides align to TRBD1. Trimming cost V 7 bases and J 0 bases; bases outside gene matches: 9. The CDR3 runs to 16 residues. From germline, CDR1 is GTSNPN and CDR2 SVGIG (reference sequence). The CDR3 sequence: CAFFLAGGSGANVLTF. CDR3 nucleotides: TGTGCCTTTTTCCTCGCAGGGGGCTCTGGGGCCAACGTCCTGACTTTC.

This rearrangement joins TRBV18 to TRBJ2-1; D is perhaps TRBD2 (5 bases). The CDR3 extends over 14 amino acids. From germline, CDR1 is KGHSH and CDR2 LQKENI. Deletions cut 0 bases from V and 6 bases from J, with 9 bases between. In DNA form, the CDR3 reads TGTGCCAGCTCACCACCGGAGGTCCGCAATGAGCAGTTCTTC. Protein product: CASSPPEVRNEQFF.

In this sample, this clone turned up a few times. The genes are TRBV7-2 and TRBJ2-1; 9 bases match TRBD2. Trimming at V came to 4 bases and at J to 5 bases, leaving 6 bases not matched to a gene. This CDR3 contains 15 residues. Germline loops: CDR1 SGHTA, CDR2 FQGNSA. CDR3 amino acids: CASSSWIAGDNEQFF. The DNA of the CDR3 is TGTGCCAGCAGCTCCTGGATAGCGGGGGACAATGAGCAGTTCTTC.

The gene calls are TRBV30 and TRBJ2-7; tentative D call: TRBD1 (6 bases). Deletions cut 0 bases from V and 4 bases from J, with 13 bases between. The CDR3 sequence is 14 residues long. Germline-derived CDR1 and CDR2 are GTSNPN and SVGIG (reference sequence). CDR3 coding DNA: TGTGCCTGGAGTGTACGACGGGACACTTACGAGCAGTACTTC. Translated, it gives CAWSVRRDTYEQYF.

This clone was picked up a small number of times. The chain uses TRBV6-6 and TRBJ1-5, with TRBD1 as a possible D gene (6 bases). The CDR3 is 15 residues long. The germline V and J ends were trimmed by 7 bases and 4 bases, with 17 bases remaining between them. Germline CDR1 is MNHNY and CDR2 is SVGAGI (reference sequence). CDR3 loop: CASTLVDRRNQPQHF. DNA for the CDR3: TGTGCCAGCACCCTTGTCGACAGGCGTAATCAGCCCCAGCATTTT.

The chain links TRBV4-1 to TRBJ1-2, with D unclear. CDR3 length equals 15 residues. Germline values: CDR1 MGHRA, CDR2 YSYEKL. V was pared by 0 bases and J by 4 bases, with 12 bases between. As DNA, the CDR3 is TGCGCCAGCAGCCAAGAAGGAGGTAAAAGCTATGGCTACACCTTC. This codes for CASSQEGGKSYGYTF.

CDR3 sequence: CASYGQDNYGYTF. The CDR3 DNA reads as TGCGCCAGCTACGGACAGGATAACTATGGCTACACCTTC. This chain links TRBV5-1 with TRBJ1-2; 7 bases fit TRBD1. Looked up from germline, CDR1 is SGHRS and CDR2 is YFSETQ. V lost 7 bases and J lost 1; bases outside the gene matches: 4. The CDR3 contains 13 residues.

CDR3 amino acids: CASSPRLAETQYF. The CDR3 DNA reads as TGTGCCAGCTCACCAAGGCTAGCAGAGACCCAGTACTTC. The chain has TRBV18 and TRBJ2-5, with a possible D match to TRBD2 (5 bases). V was pared by 2 bases and J by 4 bases, with 8 bases between. The CDR3 has 13 residues. Germline V lookup: CDR1 KGHSH, CDR2 LQKENI.

This clone occurred a few times. The rearrangement links TRBV7-9 to TRBJ2-1; 7 bases agree with TRBD2. Looked up from germline, CDR1 is SEHNR and CDR2 is FQNEAQ (reference sequence). The J segment lost 7 bases and the V segment lost 5 bases, leaving 14 bases of the junction unmatched. The length of the CDR3 is 16 residues. CDR3 DNA sequence: TGTGCCAGCAGCGCGGCGGGAGCGGGAAGTATGAATGAGCAGTTCTTC. It encodes CASSAAGAGSMNEQFF.

This clone was seen only a few times. The chain uses TRBV7-9 and TRBJ1-2; maybe TRBD1 (5 bases). CDR1 SEHNR and CDR2 FQNEAQ come from the germline V gene (reference sequence). With 2 bases removed from V and 6 bases from J, the gap between germline ends came to 7 bases. The length of the CDR3 is 12 residues. CDR3 loop: CASSLRGNGYTF. In nucleotides, the CDR3 is TGTGCCAGCAGCTTACGGGGGAATGGCTACACCTTC.

The sample holds a few counts of this clone. The V gene is TRBV30, the J gene TRBJ1-5; 8 nucleotides line up with TRBD1. With 2 bases clipped from V and 5 bases from J, the junction kept 5 bases outside the gene matches. The length of the CDR3 is 14 residues. CDR1 is GTSNPN and CDR2 is SVGIG in the germline V gene (reference sequence). The CDR3 coding sequence is TGTGCCTGGAGTCTGACAGGGGTCGATCAGCCCCAGCATTTT. Its protein product is CAWSLTGVDQPQHF.